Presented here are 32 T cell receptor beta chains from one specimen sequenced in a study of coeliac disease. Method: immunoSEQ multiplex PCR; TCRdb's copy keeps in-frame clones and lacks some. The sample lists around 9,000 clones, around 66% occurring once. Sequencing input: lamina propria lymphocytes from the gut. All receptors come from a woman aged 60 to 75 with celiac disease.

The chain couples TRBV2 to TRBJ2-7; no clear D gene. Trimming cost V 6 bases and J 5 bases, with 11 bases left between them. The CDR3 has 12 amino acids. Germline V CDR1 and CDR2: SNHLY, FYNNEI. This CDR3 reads CASRERLDEQYF. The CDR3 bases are TGTGCCAGCAGGGAACGTTTAGACGAGCAGTACTTC.

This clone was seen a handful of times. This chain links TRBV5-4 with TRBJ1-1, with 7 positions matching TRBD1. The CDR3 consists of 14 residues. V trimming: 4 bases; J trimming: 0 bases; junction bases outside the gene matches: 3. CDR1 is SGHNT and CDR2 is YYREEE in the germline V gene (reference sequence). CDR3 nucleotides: TGTGCCAGCAGCGAGACAGGGTTGAACACTGAAGCTTTCTTT. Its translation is CASSETGLNTEAFF.

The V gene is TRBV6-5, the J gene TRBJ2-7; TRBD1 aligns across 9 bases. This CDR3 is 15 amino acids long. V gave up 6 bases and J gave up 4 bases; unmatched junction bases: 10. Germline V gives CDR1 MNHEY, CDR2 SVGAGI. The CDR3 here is CASSFTGGKVYEQYF. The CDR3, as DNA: TGTGCCAGCAGCTTTACAGGGGGCAAAGTATACGAGCAGTACTTC.

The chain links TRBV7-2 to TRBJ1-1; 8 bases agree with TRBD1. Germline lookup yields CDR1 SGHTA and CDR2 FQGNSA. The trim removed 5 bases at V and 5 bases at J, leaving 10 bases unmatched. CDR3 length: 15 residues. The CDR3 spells CASSPWTGRDTEAFF. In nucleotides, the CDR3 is TGTGCCAGCAGCCCCTGGACAGGGAGGGATACTGAAGCTTTCTTT.

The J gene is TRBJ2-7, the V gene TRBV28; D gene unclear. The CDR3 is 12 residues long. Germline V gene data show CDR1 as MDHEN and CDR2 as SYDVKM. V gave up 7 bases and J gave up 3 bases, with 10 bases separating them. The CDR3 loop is CASKRISYEQYF. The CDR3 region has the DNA TGTGCCAGCAAGAGAATTAGCTACGAGCAGTACTTC.

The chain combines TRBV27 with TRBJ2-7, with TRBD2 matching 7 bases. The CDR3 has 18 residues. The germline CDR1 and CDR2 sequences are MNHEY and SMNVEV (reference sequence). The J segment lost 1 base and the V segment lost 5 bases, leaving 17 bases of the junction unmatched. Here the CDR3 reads CASSPGLVGIRGSYEQYF. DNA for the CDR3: TGTGCCAGCAGTCCAGGACTAGTAGGCATTAGAGGGTCCTACGAGCAGTACTTC.

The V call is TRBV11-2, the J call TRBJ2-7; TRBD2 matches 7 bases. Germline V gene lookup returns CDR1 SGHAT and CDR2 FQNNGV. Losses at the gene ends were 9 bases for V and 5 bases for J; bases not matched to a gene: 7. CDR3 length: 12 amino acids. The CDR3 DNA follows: TGTGCCAGTGTGGGAGGGTCAAACGAGCAGTACTTC. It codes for CASVGGSNEQYF.

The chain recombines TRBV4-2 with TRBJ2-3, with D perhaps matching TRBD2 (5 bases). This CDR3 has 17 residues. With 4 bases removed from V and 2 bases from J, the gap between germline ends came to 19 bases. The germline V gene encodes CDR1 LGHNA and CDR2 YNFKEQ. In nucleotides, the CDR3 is TGTGCCAGCAGCCCCTTTGGCGGTGGCGGGTTCACAGATACGCAGTATTTT. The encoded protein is CASSPFGGGGFTDTQYF.

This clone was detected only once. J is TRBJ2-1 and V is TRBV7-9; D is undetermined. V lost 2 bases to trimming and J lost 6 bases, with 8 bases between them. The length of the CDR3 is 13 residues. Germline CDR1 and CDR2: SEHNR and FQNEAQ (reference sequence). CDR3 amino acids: CASSLTLGNEQFF. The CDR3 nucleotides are TGTGCCAGCAGCTTAACCCTAGGCAATGAGCAGTTCTTC.

CDR3 nucleotide sequence: TGTGCCAGCAGCGGGGACAGGGTAACCACTGAAGCTTTCTTT. Its translation: CASSGDRVTTEAFF. V gene TRBV25-1 combines with J gene TRBJ1-1, with TRBD1 matching over 9 bases. V lost 6 bases and J lost 4; bases outside the gene matches: 6. This CDR3 has 14 amino acids. Germline CDR1 reads MGHDK; CDR2 reads SYGVNS.

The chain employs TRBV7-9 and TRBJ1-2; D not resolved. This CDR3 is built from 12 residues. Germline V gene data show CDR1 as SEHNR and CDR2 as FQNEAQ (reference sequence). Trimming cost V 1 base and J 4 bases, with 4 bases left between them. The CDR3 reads CASSLGLYGYTF. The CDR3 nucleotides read TGTGCCAGCAGCTTAGGTCTCTATGGCTACACCTTC.

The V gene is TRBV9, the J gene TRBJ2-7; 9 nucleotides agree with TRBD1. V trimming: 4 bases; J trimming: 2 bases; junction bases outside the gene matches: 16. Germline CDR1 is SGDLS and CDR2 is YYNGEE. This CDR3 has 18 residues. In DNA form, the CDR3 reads TGTGCCAGCAGCCCGTCAGGGGGACAGGGTAACTTTGCCTACGAGCAGTACTTC. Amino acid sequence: CASSPSGGQGNFAYEQYF.

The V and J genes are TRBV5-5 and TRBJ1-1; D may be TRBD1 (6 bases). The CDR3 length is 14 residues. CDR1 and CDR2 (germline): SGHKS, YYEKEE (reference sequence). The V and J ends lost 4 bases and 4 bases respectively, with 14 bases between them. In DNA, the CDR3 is TGTGCCAGCAGCCAAACTCCAGGGGCCACTGAAGCTTTCTTT. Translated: CASSQTPGATEAFF.

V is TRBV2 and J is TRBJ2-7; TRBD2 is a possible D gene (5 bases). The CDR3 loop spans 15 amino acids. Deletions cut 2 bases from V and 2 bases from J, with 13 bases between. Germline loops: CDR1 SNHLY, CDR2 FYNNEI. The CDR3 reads CASSEPSINTYEQYF. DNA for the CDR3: TGTGCCAGCAGTGAACCTAGCATTAATACCTACGAGCAGTACTTC.

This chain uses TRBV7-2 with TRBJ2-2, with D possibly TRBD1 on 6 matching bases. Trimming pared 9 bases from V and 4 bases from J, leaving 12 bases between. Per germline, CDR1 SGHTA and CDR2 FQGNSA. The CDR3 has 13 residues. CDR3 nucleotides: TGTGCCAGGGCCCAGGGGTCCACCGGGGAGCTGTTTTTT. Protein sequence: CARAQGSTGELFF.

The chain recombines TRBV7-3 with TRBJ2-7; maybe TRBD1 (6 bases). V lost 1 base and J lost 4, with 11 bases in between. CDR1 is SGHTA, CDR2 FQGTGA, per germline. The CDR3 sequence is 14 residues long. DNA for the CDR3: TGTGCCAGCAGCTTAAGGGACATTAGGTACGAGCAGTACTTC. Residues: CASSLRDIRYEQYF.

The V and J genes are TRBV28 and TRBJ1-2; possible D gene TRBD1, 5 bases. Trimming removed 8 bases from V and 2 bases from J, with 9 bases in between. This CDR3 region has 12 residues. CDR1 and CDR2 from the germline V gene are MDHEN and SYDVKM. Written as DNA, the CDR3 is TGTGCCAGCGCTGGGGCCAACTATGGCTACACCTTC. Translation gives CASAGANYGYTF.

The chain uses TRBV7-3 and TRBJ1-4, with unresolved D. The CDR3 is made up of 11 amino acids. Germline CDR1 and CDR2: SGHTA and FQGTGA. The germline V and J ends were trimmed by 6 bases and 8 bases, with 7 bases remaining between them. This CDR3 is CASSPREKLFF. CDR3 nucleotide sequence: TGTGCCAGCAGTCCCAGGGAAAAACTGTTTTTT. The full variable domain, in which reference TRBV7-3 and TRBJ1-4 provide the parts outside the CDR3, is GAGVSQTPSNKVTEKGKYVELRCDPISGHTALYWYRQSLGQGPEFLIYFQGTGAADDSGLPNDRFFAVRPEGSVSTLKIQRTERGDSAVYLCASSPREKLFFGSGTQLSVL.

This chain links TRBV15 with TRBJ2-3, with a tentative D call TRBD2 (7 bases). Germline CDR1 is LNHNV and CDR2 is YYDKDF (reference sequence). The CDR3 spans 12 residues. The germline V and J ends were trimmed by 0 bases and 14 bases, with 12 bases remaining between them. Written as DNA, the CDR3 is TGTGCCACCAGCAGAGAAACGGGGGGCCGGTATTTT. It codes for CATSRETGGRYF.

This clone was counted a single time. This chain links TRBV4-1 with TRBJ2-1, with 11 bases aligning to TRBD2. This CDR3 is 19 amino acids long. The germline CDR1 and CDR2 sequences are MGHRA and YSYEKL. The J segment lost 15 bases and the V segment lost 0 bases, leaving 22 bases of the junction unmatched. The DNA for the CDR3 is TGCGCCAGCAGCCAAGATCCCTACGGCGGTAGCGGGAGGGCCGAAGTCCCGTTCTTC. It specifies CASSQDPYGGSGRAEVPFF.

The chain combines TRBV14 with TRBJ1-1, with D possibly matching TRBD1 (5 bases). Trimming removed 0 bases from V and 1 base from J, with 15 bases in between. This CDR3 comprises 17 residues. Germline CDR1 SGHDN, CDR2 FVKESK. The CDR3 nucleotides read TGTGCCAGCAGCCAAGATCGAAGGGGAAACCGGAACACTGAAGCTTTCTTT. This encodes CASSQDRRGNRNTEAFF.

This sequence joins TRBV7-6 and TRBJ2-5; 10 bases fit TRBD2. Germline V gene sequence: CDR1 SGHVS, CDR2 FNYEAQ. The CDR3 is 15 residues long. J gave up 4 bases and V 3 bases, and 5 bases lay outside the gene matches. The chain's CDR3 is CASSLGSGRSETQYF. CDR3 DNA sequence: TGTGCCAGCAGCTTGGGTAGCGGGAGGTCAGAGACCCAGTACTTC. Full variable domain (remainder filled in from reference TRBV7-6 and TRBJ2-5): GAGVSQSPRYKVTKRGQDVALRCDPISGHVSLYWYRQALGQGPEFLTYFNYEAQQDKSGLPNDRFSAERPEGSISTLTIQRTEQRDSAMYRCASSLGSGRSETQYFGPGTRLLVL.

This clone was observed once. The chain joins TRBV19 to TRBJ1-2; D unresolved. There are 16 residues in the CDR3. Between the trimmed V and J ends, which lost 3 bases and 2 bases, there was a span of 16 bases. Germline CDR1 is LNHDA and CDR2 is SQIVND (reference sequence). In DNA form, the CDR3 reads TGTGCCAGTAGTATCCAGCTACGGGGTTTCAACTATGGCTACACCTTC. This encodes CASSIQLRGFNYGYTF.

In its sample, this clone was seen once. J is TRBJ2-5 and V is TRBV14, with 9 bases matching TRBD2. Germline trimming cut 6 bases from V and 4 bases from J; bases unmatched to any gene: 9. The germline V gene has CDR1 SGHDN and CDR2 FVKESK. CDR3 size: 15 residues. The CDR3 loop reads CASSTFLAGTETQYF. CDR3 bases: TGTGCCAGCAGTACTTTCCTAGCGGGAACAGAGACCCAGTACTTC. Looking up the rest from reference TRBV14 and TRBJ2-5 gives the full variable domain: EAGVTQFPSHSVIEKGQTVTLRCDPISGHDNLYWYRRVMGKEIKFLLHFVKESKQDESGMPNNRFLAERTGGTYSTLKVQPAELEDSGVYFCASSTFLAGTETQYFGPGTRLLVL.

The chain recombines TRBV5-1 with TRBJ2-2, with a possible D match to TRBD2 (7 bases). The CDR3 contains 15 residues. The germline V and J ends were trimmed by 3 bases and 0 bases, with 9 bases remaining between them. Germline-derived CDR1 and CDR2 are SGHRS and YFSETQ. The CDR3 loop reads CASSWGGPNTGELFF. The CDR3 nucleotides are TGCGCCAGCAGCTGGGGGGGCCCGAACACCGGGGAGCTGTTTTTT.

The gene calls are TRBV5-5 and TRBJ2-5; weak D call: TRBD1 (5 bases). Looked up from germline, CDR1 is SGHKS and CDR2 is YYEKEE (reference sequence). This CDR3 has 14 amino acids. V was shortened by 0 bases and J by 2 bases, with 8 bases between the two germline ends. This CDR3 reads CASSLGQPQETQYF. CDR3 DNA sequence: TGTGCCAGCAGCTTGGGACAGCCTCAAGAGACCCAGTACTTC. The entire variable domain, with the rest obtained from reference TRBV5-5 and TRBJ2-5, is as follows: DAGVTQSPTHLIKTRGQQVTLRCSPISGHKSVSWYQQVLGQGPQFIFQYYEKEERGRGNFPDRFSARQFPNYSSELNVNALLLGDSALYLCASSLGQPQETQYFGPGTRLLVL.

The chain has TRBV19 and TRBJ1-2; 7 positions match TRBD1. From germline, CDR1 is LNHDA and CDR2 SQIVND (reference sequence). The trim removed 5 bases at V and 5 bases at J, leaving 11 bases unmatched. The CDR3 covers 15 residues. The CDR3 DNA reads TGTGCCAGTAGTCTCTCTTGGCAACAGGGGTATGGCTACACCTTC. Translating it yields CASSLSWQQGYGYTF.

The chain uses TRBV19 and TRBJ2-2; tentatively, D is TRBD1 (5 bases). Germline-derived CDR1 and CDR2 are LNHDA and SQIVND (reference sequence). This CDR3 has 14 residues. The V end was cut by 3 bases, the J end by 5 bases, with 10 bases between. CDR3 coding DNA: TGTGCCAGTAGTATGACAGCTCAGACCGGGGAGCTGTTTTTT. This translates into CASSMTAQTGELFF.

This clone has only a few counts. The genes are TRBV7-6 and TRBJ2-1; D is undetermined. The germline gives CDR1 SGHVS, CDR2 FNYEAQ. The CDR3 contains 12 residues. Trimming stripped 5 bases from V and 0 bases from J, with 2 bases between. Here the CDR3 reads CASSRSYNEQFF. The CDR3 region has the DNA TGTGCCAGCAGCCGCTCCTACAATGAGCAGTTCTTC. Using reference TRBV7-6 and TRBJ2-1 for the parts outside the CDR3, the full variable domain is GAGVSQSPRYKVTKRGQDVALRCDPISGHVSLYWYRQALGQGPEFLTYFNYEAQQDKSGLPNDRFSAERPEGSISTLTIQRTEQRDSAMYRCASSRSYNEQFFGPGTRLTVL.

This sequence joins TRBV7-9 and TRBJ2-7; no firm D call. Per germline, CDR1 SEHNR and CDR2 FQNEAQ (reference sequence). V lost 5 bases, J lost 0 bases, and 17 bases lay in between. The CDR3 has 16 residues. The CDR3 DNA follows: TGTGCCAGCAGCCGATACCAGAGGCAAAGCTCCTACGAGCAGTACTTC. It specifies CASSRYQRQSSYEQYF.

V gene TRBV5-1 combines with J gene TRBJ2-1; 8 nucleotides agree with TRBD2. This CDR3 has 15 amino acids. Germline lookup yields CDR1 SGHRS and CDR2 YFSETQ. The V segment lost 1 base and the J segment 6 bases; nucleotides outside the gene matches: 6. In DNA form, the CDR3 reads TGCGCCAGCAGCTTGACGGGACTAGTTCCCAATGAGCAGTTCTTC. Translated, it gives CASSLTGLVPNEQFF.

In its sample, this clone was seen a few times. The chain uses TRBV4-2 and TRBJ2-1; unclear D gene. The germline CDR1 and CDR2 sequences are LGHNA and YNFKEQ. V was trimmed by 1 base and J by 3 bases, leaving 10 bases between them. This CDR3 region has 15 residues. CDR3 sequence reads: CASSQVHAIYNEQFF. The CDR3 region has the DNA TGTGCCAGCAGCCAAGTCCACGCGATCTACAATGAGCAGTTCTTC.